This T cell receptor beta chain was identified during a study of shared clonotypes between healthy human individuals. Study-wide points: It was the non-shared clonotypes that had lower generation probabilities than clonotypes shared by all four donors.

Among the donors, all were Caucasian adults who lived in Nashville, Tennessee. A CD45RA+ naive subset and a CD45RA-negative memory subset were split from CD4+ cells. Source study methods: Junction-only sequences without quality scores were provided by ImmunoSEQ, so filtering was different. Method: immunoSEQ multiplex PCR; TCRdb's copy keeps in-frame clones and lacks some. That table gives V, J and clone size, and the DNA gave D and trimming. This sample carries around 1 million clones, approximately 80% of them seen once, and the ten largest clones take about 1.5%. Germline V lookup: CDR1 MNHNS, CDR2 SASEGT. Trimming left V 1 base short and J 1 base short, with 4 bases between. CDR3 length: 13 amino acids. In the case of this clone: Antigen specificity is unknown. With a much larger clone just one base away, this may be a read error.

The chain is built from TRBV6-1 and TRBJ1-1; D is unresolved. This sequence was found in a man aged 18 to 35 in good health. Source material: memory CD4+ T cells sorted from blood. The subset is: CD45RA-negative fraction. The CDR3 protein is CASSEGGNTEAFF. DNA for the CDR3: TGTGCCAGCAGTGAAGGAGGGAACACTGAAGCTTTCTTT.